Below, 21 T cell receptor beta chains from the same sample are listed, as sequenced in a study of CD8+ T cells in alopecia areata. Extracted RNA was reverse transcribed, and the resulting cDNA served as sequencing template. Clones were sequenced by immunoSEQ multiplex PCR, and TCRdb holds only the in-frame ones, with some missing. This sample yields about 150,000 clones, of which approximately 45% are seen a single time; about 6.8% belongs to the top ten. The sequenced material came from CD4+ T cells sorted from blood. These receptor sequences come from a human donor with alopecia areata.

This chain connects TRBV29-1 to TRBJ1-1, with 8 bases lining up with TRBD1. Trimming removed 7 bases from V and 5 bases from J; junction bases left unmatched: 9. CDR1 and CDR2 (germline): SQVTM, ANQGSEA. This CDR3 has 13 residues. This chain's CDR3 is CSAQGAEGTEAFF. CDR3 DNA sequence: TGCAGCGCGCAGGGGGCTGAGGGAACTGAAGCTTTCTTT.

V usage is TRBV4-1 and J usage is TRBJ2-1; D is unresolved. V was trimmed by 6 bases and J by 7 bases, leaving 13 bases between them. CDR1 is MGHRA, CDR2 YSYEKL, per germline. The CDR3 runs to 13 residues. The CDR3 DNA reads TGCGCCAGCAGTTTCGTCGCGGAGAATGAGCAGTTCTTC. Translated, it gives CASSFVAENEQFF.

The chain has TRBV11-2 and TRBJ2-1, with D perhaps being TRBD1 or TRBD2 (7 bases each). The CDR3 contains 16 residues. V gave up 4 bases and J gave up 4 bases, with 17 bases separating them. Germline values: CDR1 SGHAT, CDR2 FQNNGV. CDR3: CASSSLRGDRYNEQFF. CDR3 DNA sequence: TGTGCCAGCAGCTCTCTTCGGGGGGACAGATACAATGAGCAGTTCTTC.

This clone appeared a few times. CDR3 DNA: TGTGCCAGCAGTGAAGTGGGAGTTGAGACCCAGTACTTC. This sequence encodes CASSEVGVETQYF. The V call is TRBV25-1, the J call TRBJ2-5; tentative D call: TRBD2 (5 bases). The germline CDR1 and CDR2 sequences are MGHDK and SYGVNS. The CDR3 is 13 residues long. Trimming cost V 2 bases and J 5 bases, with 9 bases left between them.

This chain links TRBV5-1 with TRBJ2-3; 10 bases agree with TRBD2. In germline, CDR1 is SGHRS, CDR2 YFSETQ. The CDR3 contains 15 residues. The ends lost 7 bases at V and 4 bases at J; junction bases unmatched: 9. The CDR3 sequence: CASAGLAGVPDTQYF. DNA of the CDR3: TGCGCCAGCGCTGGGCTAGCGGGAGTGCCAGATACGCAGTATTTT.

The J gene is TRBJ1-2, the V gene TRBV9, with a possible D match to TRBD1 (5 bases). Germline V gene sequence: CDR1 SGDLS, CDR2 YYNGEE. CDR3 size: 14 residues. The V and J ends lost 2 bases and 8 bases respectively, with 16 bases between them. The CDR3: CASSVGSGQDGYTF. CDR3 sequence (DNA): TGTGCCAGCAGCGTTGGGTCGGGGCAAGACGGCTACACCTTC.

The chain combines TRBV7-9 with TRBJ2-5; 7 bases are a match to TRBD2. This CDR3 has 14 residues. Germline-derived CDR1 and CDR2 are SEHNR and FQNEAQ (reference sequence). The V segment lost 2 bases and the J segment 2 bases; nucleotides outside the gene matches: 2. CDR3 coding DNA: TGTGCCAGCAGCTTAAGACTAGCACAAGAGACCCAGTACTTC. This translates into CASSLRLAQETQYF.

This clone has a handful of counts. The V and J genes are TRBV6-5 and TRBJ2-5; D uncertain. Trimming stripped 9 bases from V and 2 bases from J, with 13 bases between. Germline V CDR1 and CDR2: MNHEY, SVGAGI. The length of the CDR3 is 13 residues. The CDR3 sequence is CASSGRLQETQYF. CDR3 in DNA: TGTGCCAGTTCAGGACGGTTGCAAGAGACCCAGTACTTC.

This clone was counted a few times. The chain couples TRBV29-1 to TRBJ2-1, with 8 bases that match TRBD2. Germline assignment: CDR1 SQVTM and CDR2 ANQGSEA. V was pared by 6 bases and J by 4 bases, with 11 bases of the junction left unmatched. This CDR3 is 15 amino acids long. The CDR3 sequence is CSVTSGSLGYNEQFF. Written as DNA, the CDR3 is TGCAGCGTCACGAGCGGGAGCCTCGGATACAATGAGCAGTTCTTC.

J is TRBJ2-7 and V is TRBV6-5, with 7 positions matching TRBD2. The V segment lost 6 bases and the J segment 2 bases; nucleotides outside the gene matches: 7. The CDR3 is made up of 14 amino acids. Germline assignment: CDR1 MNHEY and CDR2 SVGAGI. The CDR3 nucleotides are TGTGCCAGCAGGAGGCCTAGCGGTACCTACGAGCAGTACTTC. The encoded protein is CASRRPSGTYEQYF.

The chain is built from TRBV30 and TRBJ1-4, with 10 bases aligning to TRBD1. This CDR3 is 17 amino acids long. Trimming at V came to 0 bases and at J to 0 bases, leaving 4 bases not matched to a gene. Germline-derived CDR1 and CDR2 are GTSNPN and SVGIG (reference sequence). The DNA of the CDR3 is TGTGCCTGGAGTGTGGGACAGGGGAATCCAACTAATGAAAAACTGTTTTTT. It is translated as CAWSVGQGNPTNEKLFF.

J is TRBJ2-4 and V is TRBV28; 10 nucleotides match TRBD2. The germline CDR1 and CDR2 sequences are MDHEN and SYDVKM. J lost 11 bases, V lost 3 bases, and 13 bases had no gene match. The CDR3 totals 16 residues. CDR3 sequence: CASSLFFGAGGFLQYF. The CDR3 DNA reads TGTGCCAGCAGTTTGTTTTTCGGAGCGGGAGGGTTCCTTCAGTACTTC.

The chain uses TRBV5-1 and TRBJ2-1; D remains ambiguous. The CDR3 is made up of 14 amino acids. Germline V gene lookup returns CDR1 SGHRS and CDR2 YFSETQ. The V end was cut by 0 bases, the J end by 4 bases, with 8 bases between. CDR3 bases: TGCGCCAGCAGCTTGGGAGGCCTGTACAATGAGCAGTTCTTC. Protein sequence: CASSLGGLYNEQFF.

The chain couples TRBV23-1 to TRBJ1-1; 9 positions agree with TRBD1. TRBV23-1 is annotated as an ORF whose role is uncertain. The CDR3 runs 17 residues. V lost 0 bases, J lost 0 bases, and 5 bases stayed unmatched. The CDR3 bases are TGCGCCAGCAGTCAATCGGGGACAGGGCGCATGAACACTGAAGCTTTCTTT. Its translation: CASSQSGTGRMNTEAFF.

This clone was detected a few times. The J gene is TRBJ2-7, the V gene TRBV6-1; D gene ambiguous. This CDR3 contains 12 residues. The V and J ends lost 10 bases and 9 bases respectively, with 19 bases between them. CDR1 is MNHNS, CDR2 SASEGT, per germline. CDR3 DNA sequence: TGTGCCACCAAACTGGACGGATCTCTGCAGTACTTC. Amino acids: CATKLDGSLQYF.

This clone was picked up a small number of times. The chain is built from TRBV7-2 and TRBJ1-3; D is possibly TRBD1 (5 bases). CDR3 length: 15 residues. CDR1 and CDR2 (germline): SGHTA, FQGNSA. Trimming shortened V by 5 bases and J by 0 bases, and 11 bases separated the two germline ends. The CDR3: CASSTRQHSGNTIYF. DNA of the CDR3: TGTGCCAGCAGCACCCGACAGCACTCTGGAAACACCATATATTTT.

The chain uses TRBV28 and TRBJ2-7; D remains ambiguous. V was clipped by 2 bases and J by 6 bases, with 11 bases between them. This CDR3 has 13 amino acids. CDR1 is MDHEN, CDR2 SYDVKM, per germline. Here the CDR3 reads CASSLPAPSEQYF. The CDR3 DNA sequence: TGTGCCAGCAGTTTACCAGCTCCTAGCGAGCAGTACTTC.

This clone was counted once. CDR3 amino acids: CASSLGTSGRKTQYF. The CDR3 DNA follows: TGTGCCAGCAGCTTGGGGACTAGCGGGAGAAAGACCCAGTACTTC. The chain uses TRBV7-9 and TRBJ2-5; 14 bases are a match to TRBD2. V shed 3 bases, J shed 6 bases, and the junction held 3 bases outside the gene matches. Germline-derived CDR1 and CDR2 are SEHNR and FQNEAQ (reference sequence). The CDR3 loop spans 15 amino acids.

This clone was picked up a small number of times. V gene TRBV7-9 combines with J gene TRBJ2-1, with TRBD2 as a possible D gene (5 bases). The V gene's germline CDR1 is SEHNR and CDR2 FQNEAQ (reference sequence). Trimming pared 4 bases from V and 2 bases from J, leaving 12 bases between. This CDR3 region has 15 residues. The CDR3 spells CASSSIGVPYNEQFF. CDR3 nucleotide sequence: TGTGCCAGCAGCTCGATCGGGGTACCCTACAATGAGCAGTTCTTC.

This clone appeared a few times. The rearrangement joins TRBV29-1 to TRBJ2-1, with 8 bases that match TRBD2. Germline V CDR1 and CDR2: SQVTM, ANQGSEA. This CDR3 comprises 15 residues. V was clipped by 0 bases and J by 3 bases; unmatched bases: 4. The CDR3 sequence: CSVEEGAGVYNEQFF. For the CDR3, the DNA is TGCAGCGTTGAAGAAGGAGCGGGAGTCTACAATGAGCAGTTCTTC.

This sequence joins TRBV7-8 and TRBJ2-4; TRBD1 matches 7 bases. Germline CDR1 and CDR2: SGHVS and FQNEAQ. The V segment lost 4 bases and the J segment 0 bases; nucleotides outside the gene matches: 6. CDR3 length: 16 residues. The DNA for the CDR3 is TGTGCCAGCAGCTCCCGGACAGGACTAGCCAAAAACATTCAGTACTTC. Its protein is CASSSRTGLAKNIQYF.